This T cell receptor beta chain was identified in a study of T cells in Graves' hyperthyroidism and ophthalmopathy. General study results and limits: Model output signaled ophthalmopathy a median approximately 6 months ahead of onset.

This CDR3 is built from 16 residues. Trimming at V came to 4 bases and at J to 4 bases, leaving 10 bases not matched to a gene. Germline CDR1 and CDR2: LGHDT and YNNKEL (reference sequence). Ophthalmopathy patients had Clinical Activity Score at least 3, NOSPECS grade at least 4, duration under 3 months. Diagnosing involved the use of clinical symptoms, serum thyroxine and TRAb, thyroid ultrasound and orbital computed tomography. Amplification targeted TCR beta CDR3 regions from RNA transcripts. Using the HTBI primer set, a first-round RT-PCR was run on the TCR CDR3. TCRdb re-called the multiplex PCR reads through MiXCR, storing one row per CDR3 protein. The sample records about 380,000 distinct CDR3 sequences, about 18% being singletons. In its sample, this clonotype was seen a few times. Its antigen is currently unknown.

The sequence was obtained from a man younger than 35 with Graves' ophthalmopathy. The gene calls are TRBV3-1 and TRBJ2-5, with 9 bases that match TRBD2. The sample comprised blood. Here the CDR3 reads CASSRTLAGTVETQYF. CDR3 sequence (DNA): TGTGCCAGCAGCCGGACTCTAGCGGGGACGGTAGAGACCCAGTACTTC.